This T cell receptor (beta chain) was captured by sequencing in a study of graft-versus-host responses after intestinal transplantation. Study as a whole: Following induction with anti-thymocyte globulin, all recipients were given tacrolimus and steroids for approximately three years. Study results and limitations: Graft-versus-host to host-versus-graft clonal ratios in allografts were high in patients with graft-donor T cell macrochimerism. Recipient marrow held GvH clones, some first seen in ileum or blood. Declines in HvG clones occurring early post-transplant were associated with peak circulating GvH clone levels.

The CDR3 sequence is 15 residues long. J lost 1 base, V lost 7 bases, and 5 bases had no gene match. Germline V gene lookup returns CDR1 SGHTA and CDR2 FQGTGA. As for this clone: Its antigen is currently unknown.

Data came from immunoSEQ multiplex PCR; TCRdb stores just in-frame clones and leaves some out. Of tens of thousands of clones in the sample, approximately 90% were seen once. The chain links TRBV7-3 to TRBJ2-3, with 10 bases that match TRBD2. The TCR was taken from a human donor who was the organ donor for an intestinal transplant. Sequenced material: unstimulated CD4+ T cells sorted from spleen or lymph node cells, taken before transplant. The CDR3: CASTPGLAGTDTQYF. CDR3 nucleotide sequence: TGTGCCAGCACACCCGGACTAGCGGGCACAGATACGCAGTATTTT.